This entry lists 12 T cell receptor beta chains sequenced from one sample in a study of control samples from healthy donors and cancer patients. Libraries were prepared by immunoSEQ multiplex PCR; TCRdb keeps only in-frame clonotypes and omits some of them. The table records approximately 120,000 clones, about nine tenths of them present only once. The sequencing input was blood. All receptors derive from a human donor in good health. The donor label of this sample is uncertain.

The chain employs TRBV28 and TRBJ1-5, with D tentatively TRBD1 (5 bases). CDR3 length: 15 residues. Deletions cut 6 bases from V and 2 bases from J, with 14 bases between. In germline, CDR1 is MDHEN, CDR2 SYDVKM. As DNA, the CDR3 is TGTGCCAGCAGGGAAACAGGCTTGGGCAATCAGCCCCAGCATTTT. This encodes CASRETGLGNQPQHF.

The CDR3, as DNA: TGTGCCATCAGTGAGTCGGCCGGGGGCATCAGTGAAAAACTGTTTTTT. Amino acids: CAISESAGGISEKLFF. The chain recombines TRBV10-3 with TRBJ1-4; weak D call: TRBD1 (6 bases). From germline, CDR1 is ENHRY and CDR2 SYGVKD. The V end lost 0 bases, the J end lost 7 bases, and 15 bases lay between the germline ends. The length of the CDR3 is 16 residues.

As for this clone: Other DNA sequences within the sample encode an identical CDR3. The rearrangement links TRBV6-9 to TRBJ1-4; D unclear. The germline V gene encodes CDR1 MNHGY and CDR2 SVAAGI. The ends were cut back, 5 bases at V and 2 bases at J, with 24 bases in the middle. This CDR3 has 19 amino acids. CDR3 nucleotide sequence: TGTGCCAGCAGTCAAAAAGTGGCCACACTGGATTCTACTAATGAAAAACTGTTTTTT. Encoded protein: CASSQKVATLDSTNEKLFF.

The gene calls are TRBV24-1 and TRBJ2-4; no clear D. Trimming took off 2 bases at V and 3 bases at J, with 4 bases between the two ends. This CDR3 spans 13 amino acids. Germline V gives CDR1 KGHDR, CDR2 SFDVKD. The CDR3 loop is CATSDSGKNIQYF. The DNA for the CDR3 is TGTGCCACCAGTGATTCTGGCAAAAACATTCAGTACTTC.

This chain connects TRBV14 to TRBJ1-2; maybe TRBD1 (5 bases). Germline V gene lookup returns CDR1 SGHDN and CDR2 FVKESK. Trimming removed 4 bases from V and 7 bases from J, with 25 bases in between. The CDR3 is made up of 17 amino acids. CDR3 sequence: CASSPGDPRAEIRGYTF. In nucleotides, the CDR3 is TGTGCCAGCAGCCCGGGGGACCCTCGGGCCGAAATTCGTGGCTACACCTTC. Using reference TRBV14 and TRBJ1-2 for the parts outside the CDR3, the full variable domain is EAGVTQFPSHSVIEKGQTVTLRCDPISGHDNLYWYRRVMGKEIKFLLHFVKESKQDESGMPNNRFLAERTGGTYSTLKVQPAELEDSGVYFCASSPGDPRAEIRGYTFGSGTRLTVV.

The chain couples TRBV5-8 to TRBJ2-3; D could derive from TRBD1 or TRBD2 (5 bases each). CDR3 length: 15 residues. Trimming left V 6 bases short and J 3 bases short, with 17 bases between. Per the germline V gene, CDR1 is SGHTS and CDR2 is YDEGEE. CDR3 nucleotide sequence: TGTGCCAGCATCAAGGGGACCCGAGGGACAGATACGCAGTATTTT. Protein: CASIKGTRGTDTQYF. The variable domain in full, completed from reference TRBV5-8 and TRBJ2-3, reads EAGVTQSPTHLIKTRGQQATLRCSPISGHTSVYWYQQALGLGLQFLLWYDEGEERNRGNFPPRFSGRQFPNYSSELNVNALELEDSALYLCASIKGTRGTDTQYFGPGTRLTVL.

This chain connects TRBV28 to TRBJ1-4; the D gene is possibly TRBD1 (6 bases). The CDR3 has 16 amino acids. Germline values: CDR1 MDHEN, CDR2 SYDVKM. Trimming left V 5 bases short and J 0 bases short, with 13 bases between. The CDR3 bases are TGTGCCAGCAGTCCGGGACACGAAGCAACTAATGAAAAACTGTTTTTT. Its translation: CASSPGHEATNEKLFF.

The chain is built from TRBV7-8 and TRBJ1-1; unclear D gene. The CDR3 contains 12 residues. The V end lost 1 base, the J end lost 2 bases, and 2 bases lay between the germline ends. The germline CDR1 and CDR2 sequences are SGHVS and FQNEAQ. CDR3 residues: CASSLDNTEAFF. CDR3 sequence (DNA): TGTGCCAGCAGCTTAGATAACACTGAAGCTTTCTTT.

The chain recombines TRBV5-6 with TRBJ1-6; possibly TRBD1 for D (6 bases). The CDR3 is 15 residues long. Germline CDR1 reads SGHDT; CDR2 reads YYEEEE. Deletions cut 4 bases from V and 7 bases from J, with 15 bases between. The CDR3 DNA follows: TGTGCCAGCAGCGGGGAACAGGGTGGAAATTCACCCCTCCACTTT. It specifies CASSGEQGGNSPLHF.

The chain is built from TRBV4-1 and TRBJ2-1; TRBD2 matches 9 bases. V lost 3 bases, J lost 4 bases, and 7 bases stayed unmatched. CDR1 and CDR2 (germline): MGHRA, YSYEKL. This CDR3 comprises 16 residues. The CDR3 region has the DNA TGCGCCAGCAGCCAGGGGACTAGCAGACTTTACAATGAGCAGTTCTTC. Its translation: CASSQGTSRLYNEQFF.

The rearrangement uses TRBV10-3 and TRBJ1-1; D is ambiguous. The length of the CDR3 is 13 residues. V dropped 4 bases and J dropped 1 base, with 7 bases sitting between them. CDR1 is ENHRY, CDR2 SYGVKD, per germline. The CDR3 reads CAISGSGNTEAFF. CDR3 nucleotides: TGTGCCATCAGTGGTTCGGGGAACACTGAAGCTTTCTTT.

V is TRBV2 and J is TRBJ1-6; D gene ambiguous. Germline CDR1 and CDR2: SNHLY and FYNNEI. Deletions cut 7 bases from V and 4 bases from J, with 11 bases between. The CDR3 is made up of 14 amino acids. In DNA form, the CDR3 reads TGTGCCAGCAACACAGACTCTTATAATTCACCCCTCCACTTT. This sequence encodes CASNTDSYNSPLHF.